The clone carrying this TCR beta chain appeared a single time. Antigen specificity is unknown. The CDR3 totals 17 residues. Germline CDR1 LGHNA, CDR2 YNFKEQ. The junction had 9 bases not matched to a gene; V was cut back by 4 bases and J by 0 bases. Profiled with immunoSEQ multiplex PCR; TCRdb holds only in-frame clones, not every one. The sample has 60,000 to 65,000 clones; 85% to 90% are singletons. Sampling times: baseline, cycle 4 day 1, cycle 7 day 1. These data originate in a study of OX40 agonist ivuxolimab in advanced cancers. Across the whole study: Of mixed ages from about 20 to 90 and averaging approximately 60 years, the group was approximately 80% male. Partial responses were observed in three patients, of whom one had hepatocellular carcinoma and two had cutaneous melanoma.

Study results and limitations: Some of the nonresponding patients also showed low levels of normalized T-cell clonal expansion.

This rearrangement joins TRBV4-2 to TRBJ2-1; 7 bases map to TRBD1. This TCR derives from an adult with an advanced solid tumor such as melanoma, head and neck, liver or kidney cancer. Here the sequenced sample was CD4+ or CD8+ T cells sorted from blood, taken in a trial of the OX40 agonist ivuxolimab. The CDR3 DNA follows: TGTGCCAGCAGCCGACAAGGACAGGAATACTCCTACAATGAGCAGTTCTTC. Encoded protein: CASSRQGQEYSYNEQFF.